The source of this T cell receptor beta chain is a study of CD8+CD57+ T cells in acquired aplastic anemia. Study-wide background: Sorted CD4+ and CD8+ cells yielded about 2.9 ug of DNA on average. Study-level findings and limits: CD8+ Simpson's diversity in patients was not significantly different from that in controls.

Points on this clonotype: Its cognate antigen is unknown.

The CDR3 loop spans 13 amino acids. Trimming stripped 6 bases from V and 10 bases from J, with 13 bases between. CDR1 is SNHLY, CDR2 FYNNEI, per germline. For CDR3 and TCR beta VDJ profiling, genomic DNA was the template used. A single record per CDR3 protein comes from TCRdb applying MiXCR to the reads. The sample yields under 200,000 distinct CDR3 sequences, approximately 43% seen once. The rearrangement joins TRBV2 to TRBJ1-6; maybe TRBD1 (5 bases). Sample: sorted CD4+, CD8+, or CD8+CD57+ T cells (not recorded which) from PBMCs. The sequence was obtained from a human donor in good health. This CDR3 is CASRAGTESPLHF. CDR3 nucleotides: TGTGCCAGCAGGGCTGGGACCGAATCACCCCTCCACTTT.